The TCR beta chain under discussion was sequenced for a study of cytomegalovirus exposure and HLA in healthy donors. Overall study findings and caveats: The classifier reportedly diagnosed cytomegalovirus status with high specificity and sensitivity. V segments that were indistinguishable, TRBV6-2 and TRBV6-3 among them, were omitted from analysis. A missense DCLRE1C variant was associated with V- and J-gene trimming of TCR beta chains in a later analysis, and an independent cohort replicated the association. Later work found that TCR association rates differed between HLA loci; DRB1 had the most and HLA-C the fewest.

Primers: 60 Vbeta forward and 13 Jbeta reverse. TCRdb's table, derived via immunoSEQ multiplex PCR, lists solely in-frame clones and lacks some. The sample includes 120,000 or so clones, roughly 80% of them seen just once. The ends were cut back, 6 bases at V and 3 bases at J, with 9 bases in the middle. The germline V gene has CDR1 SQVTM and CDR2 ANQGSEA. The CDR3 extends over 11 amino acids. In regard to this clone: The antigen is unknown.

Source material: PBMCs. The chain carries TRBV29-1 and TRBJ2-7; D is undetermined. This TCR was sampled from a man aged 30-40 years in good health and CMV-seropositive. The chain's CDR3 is CSVDDNYEQYF. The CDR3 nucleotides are TGCAGCGTCGACGACAACTACGAGCAGTACTTC.